The T cell receptor (beta chain) under discussion was sequenced for a study of blood T cell repertoires in COVID-19. Study context: Nucleic acid was either cDNA or gDNA, and it came from T cells, B-cell-depleted T cells, or PBMCs.

The germline CDR1 and CDR2 sequences are SGHAT and FQNNGV. This CDR3 contains 17 residues. The germline V and J ends were trimmed by 1 base and 1 base, with 15 bases remaining between them. In the authors' methods: Amplifying reference gene primers gave estimates of nucleated cell counts. The protocol was immunoSEQ multiplex PCR, while the TCRdb copy is restricted to in-frame clones and leaves out a portion. D and trimming were read from the DNA, whereas the V and J calls and clone size are those reported in that table. The sample lists roughly 180,000 clones, roughly 94% occurring once. The chain has TRBV11-2 and TRBJ2-3, with a weak D call TRBD2 (6 bases). This sequence originates from a man younger than 40 with COVID-19, enrolled during active disease. Sequencing used peripheral blood. The CDR3 region has the DNA TGTGCCAGCAGCTTAGTCTCTAGCGCTTGGGGCACAGATACGCAGTATTTT. Protein: CASSLVSSAWGTDTQYF.